A selection of T cell receptor beta chains follows, all from one sample in a study of Tregs in tolerant kidney transplant recipients. This table comes from immunoSEQ multiplex PCR, and its TCRdb copy is limited to in-frame clones, with some not included. The sample lists around 9,700 clones; around nine tenths were seen once. Their target antigens are unknown. The material was Tregs from blood cultured with allogeneic cells, obtained before the transplant. The receptors originated from a human patient who received a combined kidney and bone marrow transplant. CDR3s include the opening cysteine and the closing phenylalanine or tryptophan. A D gene is named only where the DNA matches it firmly. Rows give clone size only sometimes, using once, few, many, or a class for an expanded clone.

j_call,d_call,clone_size,v_call,cdr3_aa,cdr3_nt
TRBJ2-3,TRBD1,.,TRBV5-8,CASSTRRVGTGRTDTQYF,TGTGCCAGCAGCACGCGGCGAGTTGGGACAGGACGCACAGATACGCAGTATTTT
TRBJ1-3,.,.,TRBV2,CASRARAGNTIYF,TGTGCCAGCAGGGCCCGAGCGGGAAACACCATATATTTT
TRBJ1-3,.,.,TRBV18,CASSPLRTELVGTIYF,TGTGCCAGCTCACCACTTCGGACTGAGCTTGTTGGCACCATATATTTT
TRBJ2-7,TRBD1,.,TRBV5-6,CASSLGDREYHEQYF,TGTGCCAGCAGCTTAGGGGACAGGGAGTATCACGAGCAGTACTTC
TRBJ1-2,TRBD1,once,TRBV28,CASRKGAGGYTF,TGTGCCAGCAGAAAGGGGGCTGGGGGCTACACCTTC
TRBJ1-5,.,once,TRBV28,CASSIPTGSGQPQHF,TGTGCCAGCAGTATCCCAACAGGGTCGGGTCAGCCCCAGCATTTT
TRBJ2-3,TRBD2,.,TRBV11-2,CASGLAGAVDTQYF,TGTGCCAGCGGACTAGCGGGAGCTGTCGATACGCAGTATTTT
TRBJ1-1,.,.,TRBV7-3,CASSSRHNTEAFF,TGTGCCAGCAGCAGCCGACATAACACTGAAGCTTTCTTT
TRBJ2-1,TRBD2,.,TRBV7-3,CASSLNGRASFGEQFF,TGTGCCAGCAGCTTAAACGGGAGGGCCTCCTTCGGTGAGCAGTTCTTC
TRBJ2-7,.,.,TRBV6-5,CGTIGNYEQYF,TGTGGGACTATCGGGAACTACGAGCAGTACTTC
TRBJ2-7,TRBD2,.,TRBV5-4,CASSSGTSGRDEQYF,TGTGCCAGCAGCTCCGGGACTAGCGGGAGAGACGAGCAGTACTTC
TRBJ2-1,TRBD2,once,TRBV11-3,CASSPGLAGGNEQFF,TGTGCCAGCAGCCCTGGACTAGCGGGTGGGAATGAGCAGTTCTTC
TRBJ2-3,.,few,TRBV5-1,CASAQARGPLAPDTQYF,TGCGCCAGCGCCCAGGCGAGGGGCCCCCTCGCCCCAGATACGCAGTATTTT
TRBJ2-1,.,.,TRBV7-8,CASSLGGLSYNEQFF,TGTGCCAGCAGCTTAGGGGGGCTCTCCTACAATGAGCAGTTCTTC
TRBJ1-1,TRBD1,.,TRBV7-2,CASSLHQGAYTEAFF,TGTGCCAGCAGCTTACATCAGGGGGCTTACACTGAAGCTTTCTTT
TRBJ1-1,.,.,TRBV18,CASSPTVQGMNTEAFF,TGTGCCAGCTCACCAACGGTGCAGGGTATGAACACTGAAGCTTTCTTT
TRBJ2-5,.,.,TRBV7-2,CASTPMGFVETQYF,TGTGCCAGCACCCCAATGGGTTTCGTAGAGACCCAGTACTTC
TRBJ1-2,.,.,TRBV7-3,CASSPRRGNYGYTF,TGTGCCAGCAGCCCCAGGAGAGGGAACTATGGCTACACCTTC
TRBJ2-3,.,few,TRBV2,CASSDAQGPPGDTQYF,TGTGCCAGCAGTGACGCTCAGGGACCCCCCGGAGATACGCAGTATTTT
TRBJ2-7,.,.,TRBV2,CASRDSLVWQYF,TGTGCCAGCAGGGACAGTCTGGTATGGCAGTACTTC
TRBJ1-1,.,.,TRBV7-2,CASSLGAFTEAFF,TGTGCCAGCAGCTTAGGCGCTTTCACTGAAGCTTTCTTT
TRBJ2-7,TRBD2,.,TRBV14,CASSQLAGIPSYEQYF,TGTGCCAGCAGTCAACTAGCGGGAATTCCCTCCTACGAGCAGTACTTC
TRBJ2-1,TRBD2,once,TRBV9,CASSQSGSKRNEQFF,TGTGCCAGCAGCCAAAGCGGGAGTAAGAGAAATGAGCAGTTCTTC
TRBJ1-1,.,.,TRBV30,CAWSGTPNTEAFF,TGTGCCTGGTCCGGGACACCGAACACTGAAGCTTTCTTT
TRBJ2-7,TRBD1,.,TRBV5-1,CASSLRDRAYEQYF,TGCGCCAGCAGCCTCCGGGACAGGGCATACGAGCAGTACTTC
TRBJ2-7,.,.,TRBV5-6,CASRSRGEGSYEQYF,TGTGCCAGCAGATCAAGAGGGGAAGGTTCCTACGAGCAGTACTTC
TRBJ2-5,.,.,TRBV5-1,CASSKAVATETQYF,TGCGCCAGCAGCAAAGCGGTTGCAACAGAGACCCAGTACTTC
TRBJ2-7,.,.,TRBV6-6,CASSYSTREQQYF,TGTGCCAGCAGTTACTCGACCCGAGAGCAGCAGTACTTC
TRBJ1-1,.,.,TRBV18,CASSPPGQMNTEAFF,TGTGCCAGCTCACCTCCGGGACAAATGAACACTGAAGCTTTCTTT